The source of this T cell receptor (beta chain) is a study of blood T cell repertoires in COVID-19. The germline CDR1 and CDR2 sequences are SEHNR and FQNEAQ (reference sequence). Between the trimmed V and J ends, which lost 5 bases and 5 bases, there was a span of 13 bases. CDR3 length equals 13 residues. Some clones are missing from TCRdb's copy, which holds only in-frame ones; the method was immunoSEQ multiplex PCR. The repertoire holds about 91,000 clones, with approximately 90% as singletons. Sequencing was done on a sample of peripheral blood. V is TRBV7-9 and J is TRBJ2-7, with TRBD1 as a possible D gene (5 bases). The receptor comes from a woman aged 80 or over with active COVID-19. The CDR3 coding sequence is TGTGCCAGCAGCCCCCCAGCAGGGAACGAGCAGTACTTC. Translating gives CASSPPAGNEQYF.